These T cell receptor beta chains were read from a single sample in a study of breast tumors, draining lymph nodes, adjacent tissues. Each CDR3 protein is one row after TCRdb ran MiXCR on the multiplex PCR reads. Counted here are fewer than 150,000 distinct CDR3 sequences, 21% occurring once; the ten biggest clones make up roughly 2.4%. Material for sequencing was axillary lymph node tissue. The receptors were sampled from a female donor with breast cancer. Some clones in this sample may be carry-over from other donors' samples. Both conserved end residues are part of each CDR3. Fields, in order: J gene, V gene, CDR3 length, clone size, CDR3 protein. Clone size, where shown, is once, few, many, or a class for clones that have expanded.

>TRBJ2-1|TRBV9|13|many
CATSAGGGSEQFF
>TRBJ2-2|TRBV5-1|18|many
CASNRDIAGDASAGELFF
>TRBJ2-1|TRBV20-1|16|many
CSARGIPGTSGREQFF
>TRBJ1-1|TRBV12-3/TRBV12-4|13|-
CASSLRRDTEAFF
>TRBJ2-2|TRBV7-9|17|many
CASSLTAAGGGTGELFF
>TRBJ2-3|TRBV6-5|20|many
CASSYAIPVRTGTPTDTQYF
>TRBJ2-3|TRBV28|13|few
CASSAGSTDTQYF
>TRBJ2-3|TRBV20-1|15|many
CSATFGGLRTDTQYF
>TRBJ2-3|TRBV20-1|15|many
CSARDGISGTDTQYF
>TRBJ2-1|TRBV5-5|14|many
CASSFSSGNNEQFF
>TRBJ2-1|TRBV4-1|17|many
CASSPEIWVASYNEQFF
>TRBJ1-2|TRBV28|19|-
CASSLPRTGEIVRDYGYTF
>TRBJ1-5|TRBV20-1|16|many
CSAREGREKFYRPQHF
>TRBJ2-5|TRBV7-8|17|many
CASSSPRRMGPAATQYF